This TCR beta chain was documented in a study of patients and donors after allogeneic stem cell transplantation. V lost 2 bases and J 1 base, leaving 14 bases between the germline ends. Germline CDR1 is SGHTA and CDR2 is FQGNSA. The CDR3 runs to 16 residues. One entry per CDR3 protein results from TCRdb running MiXCR on the RT-PCR reads. The data hold about 150,000 distinct CDR3 sequences, with about two fifths observed a single time. This receptor was identified in a human donor who was either an allogeneic HSCT recipient or a stem cell or donor lymphocyte infusion donor (not recorded which). It is not recorded whose cells these are; they may come from a transplant donor. This sequence joins TRBV7-2 and TRBJ1-1; D call uncertain. Sequencing was carried out using blood, either unsorted or a sorted T cell fraction (not recorded which). CDR3 protein: CASSLIGSPGNTEAFF. The CDR3 DNA reads TGTGCCAGCAGCTTAATAGGGTCGCCGGGGAACACTGAAGCTTTCTTT.